A single T cell receptor beta chain is shown here with its context. Its antigen remains unidentified. The data originate from a study of cytomegalovirus exposure and HLA in healthy donors. The study's findings and limits: Presence/absence analyses assumed roughly uniform sequencing depth across donors, which may not hold. With high specificity and sensitivity, the classifier reportedly diagnosed cytomegalovirus status.

Amplification used 60 Vbeta primers and 13 Jbeta primers. Per the original data handling: Counted up in a later analysis, unique TCR beta chains came to about 80 million, with some 11 million shared. Produced via immunoSEQ multiplex PCR; TCRdb's table is partial and in-frame only. V and J calls and clone size are those listed in that table; D and trimming were worked out from the DNA. Among 200,000 to 250,000 clones listed, more than 75% were seen once. This TCR derives from a male donor in good health and CMV-seronegative. The sequenced sample was PBMCs.

The CDR3 loop reads CASSLGGGLGQPQHF. The CDR3 nucleotides read TGTGCCAGCAGCCTAGGGGGGGGGTTGGGTCAGCCCCAGCATTTT. V and J are TRBV28 and TRBJ1-5; maybe TRBD1 (6 bases). This CDR3 has 15 residues. Between the trimmed V and J ends, which lost 6 bases and 6 bases, there was a span of 18 bases. Germline CDR1 is MDHEN and CDR2 is SYDVKM.